This TCR delta chain derives from a study of γδ T cells in repeated Plasmodium falciparum infection. Worth noting for this clone: A read error is likely here: a far larger clone is one base away. The same CDR3 arises from other DNA sequences in this sample as well.

TCRdb used CATT to re-call clones from the multiplex PCR reads. The sample holds tens of thousands of delta-chain clones, over 0.9% seen once. The germline gives CDR1 GEAIGNYY, CDR2 EKD. CDR3 length equals 16 residues. Bulk repertoires came from Vgamma9/Vdelta2+ or Vdelta2-negative gammadelta T cells flow-sorted from PBMC. The specimen sequenced was gamma-delta T cells from blood. The chain is built from TRDV2 and TRDJ1; D gene uncertain. TCRdb gives no J gene; it was assigned here by matching the DNA to germline. This TCR was sampled from a pool of human donors (malaria-infected and uninfected, not separated). This chain's CDR3 is CACDTHGGIYTDKLIF. CDR3 bases: TGTGCCTGTGACACACACGGAGGTATTTACACCGACAAACTCATCTTT.